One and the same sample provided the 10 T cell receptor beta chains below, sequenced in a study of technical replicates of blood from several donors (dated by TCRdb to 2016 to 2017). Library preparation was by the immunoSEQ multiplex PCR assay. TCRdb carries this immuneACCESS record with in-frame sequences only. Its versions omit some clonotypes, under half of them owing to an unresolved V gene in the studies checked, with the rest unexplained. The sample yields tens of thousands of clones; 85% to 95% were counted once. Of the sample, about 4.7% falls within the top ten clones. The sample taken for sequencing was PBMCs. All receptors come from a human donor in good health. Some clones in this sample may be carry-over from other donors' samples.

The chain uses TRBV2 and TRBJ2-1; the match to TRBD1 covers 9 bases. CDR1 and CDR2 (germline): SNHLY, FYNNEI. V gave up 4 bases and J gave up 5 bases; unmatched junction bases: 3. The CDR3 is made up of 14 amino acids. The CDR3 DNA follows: TGTGCCAGCAGTGGACAGGGGGGCAACAATGAGCAGTTCTTC. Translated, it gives CASSGQGGNNEQFF.

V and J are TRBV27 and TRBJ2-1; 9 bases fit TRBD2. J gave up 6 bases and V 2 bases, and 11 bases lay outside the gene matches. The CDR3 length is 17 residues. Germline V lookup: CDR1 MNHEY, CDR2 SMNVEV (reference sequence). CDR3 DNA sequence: TGTGCCAGCAGTTTAGGGTTGGGTCTAGCGGGATCCAATGAGCAGTTCTTC. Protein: CASSLGLGLAGSNEQFF.

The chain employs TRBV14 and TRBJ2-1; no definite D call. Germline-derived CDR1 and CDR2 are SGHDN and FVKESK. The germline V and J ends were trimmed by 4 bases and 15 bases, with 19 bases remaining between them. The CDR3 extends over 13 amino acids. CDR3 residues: CASSPQMAAGWFF. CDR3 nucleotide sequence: TGTGCCAGCAGCCCCCAGATGGCGGCCGGGTGGTTCTTC.

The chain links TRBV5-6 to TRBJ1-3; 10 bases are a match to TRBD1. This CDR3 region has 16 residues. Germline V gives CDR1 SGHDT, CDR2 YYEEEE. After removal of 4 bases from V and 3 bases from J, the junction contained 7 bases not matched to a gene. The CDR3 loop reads CASSLYWTGGGNTIYF. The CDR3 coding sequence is TGTGCCAGCAGCCTATATTGGACAGGGGGTGGAAACACCATATATTTT.

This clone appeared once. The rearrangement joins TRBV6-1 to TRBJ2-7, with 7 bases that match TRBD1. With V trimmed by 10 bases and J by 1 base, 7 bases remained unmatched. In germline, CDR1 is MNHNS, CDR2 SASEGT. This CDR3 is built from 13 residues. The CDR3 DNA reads TGTGCCACCAAACTGGGACAGTCCTACGAGCAGTACTTC. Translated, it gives CATKLGQSYEQYF.

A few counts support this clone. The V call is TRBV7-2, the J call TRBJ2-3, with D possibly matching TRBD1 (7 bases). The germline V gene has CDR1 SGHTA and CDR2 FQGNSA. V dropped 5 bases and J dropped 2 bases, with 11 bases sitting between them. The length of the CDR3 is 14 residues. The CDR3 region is CASSQGGSTDTQYF. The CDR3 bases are TGTGCCAGCAGCCAGGGGGGATCCACAGATACGCAGTATTTT.

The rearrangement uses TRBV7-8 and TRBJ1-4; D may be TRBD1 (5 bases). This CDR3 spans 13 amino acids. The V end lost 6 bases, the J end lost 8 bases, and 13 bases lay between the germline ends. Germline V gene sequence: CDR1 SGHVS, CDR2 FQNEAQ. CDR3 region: CASREHAGEKLFF. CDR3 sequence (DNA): TGTGCCAGCAGGGAACATGCAGGGGAAAAACTGTTTTTT.

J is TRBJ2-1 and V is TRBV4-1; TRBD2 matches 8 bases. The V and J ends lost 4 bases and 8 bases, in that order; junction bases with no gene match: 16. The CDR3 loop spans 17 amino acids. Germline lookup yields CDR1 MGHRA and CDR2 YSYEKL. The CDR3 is CASSRVGSGGGTHEQFF. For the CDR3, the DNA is TGCGCCAGCAGCCGCGTTGGGAGCGGGGGAGGGACACATGAGCAGTTCTTC.

In DNA form, the CDR3 reads TGTGCCAGCAGCTTAGGTTGGGGCAGGGCTGGGGCCAACGTCCTGACTTTC. It yields the protein CASSLGWGRAGANVLTF. The chain uses TRBV7-9 and TRBJ2-6; a weak D match, TRBD1 (5 bases). Trimming took off 1 base at V and 2 bases at J, with 12 bases between the two ends. Looked up from germline, CDR1 is SEHNR and CDR2 is FQNEAQ (reference sequence). The CDR3 runs 17 residues.

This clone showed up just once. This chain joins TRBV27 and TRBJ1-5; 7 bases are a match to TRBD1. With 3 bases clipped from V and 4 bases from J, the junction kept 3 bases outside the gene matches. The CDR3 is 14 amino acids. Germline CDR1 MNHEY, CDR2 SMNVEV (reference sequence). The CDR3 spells CASSLSGGNQPQHF. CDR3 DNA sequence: TGTGCCAGCAGTTTGTCAGGGGGTAATCAGCCCCAGCATTTT.